These 9 T cell receptor beta chains share one sample of origin, sequenced in a study of T cells in Graves' hyperthyroidism and ophthalmopathy. RNA transcripts gave rise to amplified TCR beta CDR3 regions. The HTBI set primed first-round TCR CDR3 RT-PCR. TCRdb passed the multiplex PCR reads through MiXCR, listing each CDR3 protein once. In the table there are some 500,000 distinct CDR3 sequences, roughly 16% of which are singletons. Sequencing used blood. These receptors came from a woman aged 25-40 years with Graves' ophthalmopathy.

This chain uses TRBV6-1 with TRBJ1-2; no clear D. The V end was cut by 7 bases, the J end by 7 bases, with 16 bases between. This CDR3 region has 13 residues. The germline CDR1 and CDR2 sequences are MNHNS and SASEGT. CDR3: CASTWERLRGYTF. The CDR3 nucleotides read TGTGCCAGCACCTGGGAACGATTGCGTGGCTACACCTTC.

As DNA, the CDR3 is TGTGCCAGCAGTGCGACAGTGCCCTACGAGCAGTACTTC. Translating gives CASSATVPYEQYF. The genes are TRBV6-2 or TRBV6-3 and TRBJ2-7; maybe TRBD1 (5 bases). The CDR3 contains 13 residues. Germline assignment: CDR1 MNHEY and CDR2 SVGEGT. V was shortened by 5 bases and J by 2 bases, with 10 bases between the two germline ends.

Many counts were recorded for this clonotype. This chain links TRBV20-1 with TRBJ2-2; unclear D gene. CDR1 DFQATT and CDR2 SNEGSKA come from the germline V gene (reference sequence). The CDR3 has 13 amino acids. The V and J ends lost 5 bases and 5 bases respectively, with 12 bases between them. This CDR3 is CSARAQRTGELFF. The CDR3 DNA reads as TGCAGTGCTCGAGCCCAGCGTACCGGGGAGCTGTTTTTT.

The CDR3 nucleotides read TGTGCCAGTAGTCGCGATCGTCGGGGCGAGCAGTACTTC. Translation gives CASSRDRRGEQYF. This chain uses TRBV19 with TRBJ2-7, with D possibly being TRBD2 (5 bases). Germline V gene data show CDR1 as LNHDA and CDR2 as SQIVND (reference sequence). Between the trimmed V and J ends, which lost 5 bases and 6 bases, there was a span of 14 bases. The CDR3 extends over 13 amino acids.

This sequence joins TRBV6-1 and TRBJ2-5; D unclear. V shed 5 bases and J shed 4 bases, with 8 bases lying between them. Germline V CDR1 and CDR2: MNHNS, SASEGT. This CDR3 contains 12 residues. The CDR3 sequence: CASSQTIETQYF. DNA for the CDR3: TGTGCCAGCAGTCAGACAATAGAGACCCAGTACTTC.

This clonotype has at least ten counts. V is TRBV2 and J is TRBJ2-3, with TRBD2 matching 8 bases. Per germline, CDR1 SNHLY and CDR2 FYNNEI. The CDR3 contains 15 residues. Trimming removed 6 bases from V and 6 bases from J; junction bases left unmatched: 11. In DNA form, the CDR3 reads TGTGCCAGCAGACGCGACTCGGGAGGGGCCGATACGCAGTATTTT. Its translation is CASRRDSGGADTQYF.

This clonotype has at least ten counts. The chain employs TRBV5-6 and TRBJ2-5; 9 nucleotides agree with TRBD2. In germline, CDR1 is SGHDT, CDR2 YYEEEE. J was trimmed by 5 bases and V by 0 bases; bases with no gene match: 29. This CDR3 spans 23 amino acids. CDR3 DNA: TGTGCCAGCAGCTTGGTTATCACACGGCTTTCTTACTCCGCGGGAGGGCGTCTGGAGACCCAGTACTTC. Protein: CASSLVITRLSYSAGGRLETQYF.

The chain employs TRBV5-8 and TRBJ2-2; D call uncertain. Germline V gene lookup returns CDR1 SGHTS and CDR2 YDEGEE. Trimming removed 3 bases from V and 6 bases from J, with 3 bases in between. The CDR3 spans 11 residues. The CDR3 protein is CASSSAGELFF. DNA for the CDR3: TGTGCCAGCAGCTCGGCCGGGGAGCTGTTTTTT.

This clonotype was observed at least ten times. This chain connects TRBV18 to TRBJ1-1; D call uncertain. V was trimmed by 8 bases and J by 5 bases, leaving 12 bases between them. This CDR3 comprises 12 residues. CDR1 is KGHSH and CDR2 is LQKENI in the germline V gene. CDR3 sequence (DNA): TGTGCCAGCACGCCGGGTAGGACTGAAGCTTTCTTT. Translating it yields CASTPGRTEAFF.